The 14 T cell receptor beta chains listed next were all sequenced from one sample in a study of immune cell composition in non-small cell lung cancer. Normal lung sampling was at least 3 cm from the tumour, as distant as possible. Assay: immunoSEQ multiplex PCR; the TCRdb copy retains only in-frame clones and omits some. The sample holds a few thousand clones; roughly 80% are singletons and the top ten take 29%. Sequenced sample: non-adjacent lung tissue. The receptors were gathered from a human donor with non-small cell lung cancer.

The chain carries TRBV18 and TRBJ2-2; maybe TRBD1 (5 bases). The CDR3 covers 14 residues. CDR1 KGHSH and CDR2 LQKENI come from the germline V gene. Trimming removed 3 bases from V and 3 bases from J, with 8 bases in between. In DNA, the CDR3 is TGTGCCAGCTCACCCAAAGGGGACACCGGGGAGCTGTTTTTT. It translates to CASSPKGDTGELFF.

The V gene is TRBV20-1, the J gene TRBJ2-7, with a weak D call TRBD2 (6 bases). V was clipped by 6 bases and J by 2 bases, with 8 bases between them. The CDR3 spans 11 residues. Germline-derived CDR1 and CDR2 are DFQATT and SNEGSKA (reference sequence). The CDR3 sequence is CSAWGAYEQYF. The CDR3, as DNA: TGCAGTGCCTGGGGGGCCTACGAGCAGTACTTC.

This clone was observed a handful of times. The chain employs TRBV28 and TRBJ2-7, with 11 bases lining up with TRBD2. Germline V CDR1 and CDR2: MDHEN, SYDVKM. There are 15 residues in the CDR3. V shed 7 bases, J shed 6 bases, and the junction held 11 bases outside the gene matches. This CDR3 is CASISTSGSMGEQYF. The DNA of the CDR3 is TGTGCCAGCATCTCAACTAGCGGGAGTATGGGCGAGCAGTACTTC.

The chain employs TRBV18 and TRBJ1-1; D call uncertain. The CDR3 has 15 amino acids. Per the germline V gene, CDR1 is KGHSH and CDR2 is LQKENI. V was pared by 0 bases and J by 4 bases, with 12 bases between. CDR3 sequence reads: CASSPPAVLGTEAFF. The CDR3 region has the DNA TGTGCCAGCTCACCACCTGCGGTACTTGGCACTGAAGCTTTCTTT.

The CDR3 reads CASSPQGYYEQYF. CDR3 nucleotide sequence: TGTGCCAGCAGCCCCCAGGGGTACTACGAGCAGTACTTC. V is TRBV7-2 and J is TRBJ2-7, with a tentative D call TRBD1 (6 bases). V was cut by 5 bases and J by 3 bases, with 11 bases left in between. Germline V gene sequence: CDR1 SGHTA, CDR2 FQGNSA. The CDR3 has 13 amino acids.

The chain is built from TRBV4-2 and TRBJ1-6; the match to TRBD1 covers 9 bases. The CDR3 length is 16 residues. V lost 4 bases and J lost 12; bases outside the gene matches: 13. The V gene's germline CDR1 is LGHNA and CDR2 YNFKEQ. CDR3 nucleotide sequence: TGTGCCAGCAGCCCAGGCGGGACAGGGATAATTTTACCCCTCCACTTT. Translated: CASSPGGTGIILPLHF.

This chain uses TRBV7-3 with TRBJ2-5, with 9 bases matching TRBD1. The CDR3 sequence is 15 residues long. V trimming: 5 bases; J trimming: 5 bases; junction bases outside the gene matches: 9. The germline V gene encodes CDR1 SGHTA and CDR2 FQGTGA. The CDR3 DNA follows: TGTGCCAGCAGCCCGGGACAGGGCGTAGGGGAGACCCAGTACTTC. This encodes CASSPGQGVGETQYF.

This chain joins TRBV19 and TRBJ2-2, with D unclear. Germline lookup yields CDR1 LNHDA and CDR2 SQIVND (reference sequence). The CDR3 consists of 14 residues. Deletions cut 3 bases from V and 1 base from J, with 6 bases between. The DNA for the CDR3 is TGTGCCAGTAGTATGTCCGGGAACACCGGGGAGCTGTTTTTT. It translates to CASSMSGNTGELFF. The entire variable domain, with the rest obtained from reference TRBV19 and TRBJ2-2, is as follows: DGGITQSPKYLFRKEGQNVTLSCEQNLNHDAMYWYRQDPGQGLRLIYYSQIVNDFQKGDIAEGYSVSREKKESFPLTVTSAQKNPTAFYLCASSMSGNTGELFFGEGSRLTVL.

This clone was observed a single time. V gene TRBV28 combines with J gene TRBJ2-3, with D possibly being TRBD2 (5 bases). Germline CDR1 is MDHEN and CDR2 is SYDVKM. The CDR3 covers 13 residues. Trimming took 7 bases from V and 6 from J, leaving 14 bases between them. CDR3 sequence reads: CASNAGQMDTQYF. The CDR3 nucleotides are TGTGCCAGCAACGCGGGTCAAATGGATACGCAGTATTTT.

This clone was detected only once. The genes are TRBV30 and TRBJ2-1; D ambiguous. CDR1 GTSNPN and CDR2 SVGIG come from the germline V gene (reference sequence). V gave up 0 bases and J gave up 9 bases, with 15 bases separating them. The CDR3 extends over 14 amino acids. The DNA for the CDR3 is TGTGCCTGGAGTGTACGGGTCAGTGGTACTGAGCAGTTCTTC. Protein: CAWSVRVSGTEQFF.

V gene TRBV2 combines with J gene TRBJ2-3, with D tentatively TRBD2 (7 bases). The V and J ends lost 7 bases and 5 bases respectively, with 16 bases between them. Germline lookup yields CDR1 SNHLY and CDR2 FYNNEI. CDR3 size: 14 residues. This CDR3 reads CASKIGGGGDTQYF. In nucleotides, the CDR3 is TGTGCCAGCAAGATTGGGGGGGGCGGAGATACGCAGTATTTT. The full variable domain, completed using reference TRBV2 and TRBJ2-3, is EPEVTQTPSHQVTQMGQEVILRCVPISNHLYFYWYRQILGQKVEFLVSFYNNEISEKSEIFDDQFSVERPDGSNFTLKIRSTKLEDSAMYFCASKIGGGGDTQYFGPGTRLTVL.

This clone came up once. The chain recombines TRBV18 with TRBJ1-1, with D unresolved. V lost 3 bases and J lost 4, with 15 bases in between. Germline CDR1 reads KGHSH; CDR2 reads LQKENI. The CDR3 extends over 15 amino acids. CDR3: CASSPPGLGGTEAFF. The CDR3 DNA is TGTGCCAGCTCACCGCCAGGCCTGGGTGGCACTGAAGCTTTCTTT.

The V call is TRBV20-1, the J call TRBJ1-2; D unclear. CDR1 is DFQATT and CDR2 is SNEGSKA in the germline V gene (reference sequence). This CDR3 has 9 residues. The CDR3 region is CIAGGGYTF. CDR3 sequence (DNA): TGCATTGCGGGAGGAGGCTACACCTTC.

In this sample, this clone turned up once. The chain couples TRBV29-1 to TRBJ2-3; D is ambiguous. Trimming took 4 bases from V and 0 from J, leaving 5 bases between them. This CDR3 has 12 amino acids. CDR1 SQVTM and CDR2 ANQGSEA come from the germline V gene. The CDR3 bases are TGCAGCGTTGCGAGGAGCACAGATACGCAGTATTTT. Residues: CSVARSTDTQYF.